This is a list of T cell receptor beta chains from one sample in a study of Graves' ophthalmopathy and Graves' hyperthyroidism. MiXCR, run by TCRdb on the multiplex PCR reads, gives a single entry per CDR3 protein. This sample has 900,000 to 1,200,000 distinct CDR3 sequences, with 36% found just once. Material: peripheral blood or thyroid tissue (not recorded which). The source is an adult man with Graves' hyperthyroidism. CDR3s include the opening cysteine and the closing phenylalanine or tryptophan. Each record gives: J gene, V gene, clone size, D gene, CDR3 DNA, CDR3 protein. D genes are given only for firm matches. The listing skips clone size in some rows; elsewhere it reads once, few, many or a size class.

>TRBJ1-2|TRBV15|many|TRBD1
TGTGCCACCATTCAGGCTGGCAGGGGGCCCTCCGAGGATGGCTACACCTTC
CATIQAGRGPSEDGYTF
>TRBJ2-5|TRBV29-1|-|TRBD2
TGCAGCGTTGGGGGGACTAGGGAGACCCAGTACTTC
CSVGGTRETQYF
>TRBJ1-5|TRBV19|-|-
TGTGCCAGTAGTCAACGGGGCCAGTCCGCCCCGCATTTT
CASSQRGQSAPHF
>TRBJ2-7|TRBV2|-|-
TGTGCCACCCTGGGCGGGTTTAGTGTGCAGTACTTC
CATLGGFSVQYF
>TRBJ1-3|TRBV20-1|-|TRBD1
TGCAGTGCAAGGACAGGGACTGGAAACACCATATATTTT
CSARTGTGNTIYF
>TRBJ1-2|TRBV12-3/TRBV12-4|once|TRBD1
TGTGCCAGCAGTCCCCAACCCGGGACAGGGGGTCTGGATGGCTACACCTTC
CASSPQPGTGGLDGYTF
>TRBJ2-5|TRBV7-9|-|-
TGTGCCAGCAGTACCCCCGGGCCGGGGAAGACCCAGTACTTC
CASSTPGPGKTQYF
>TRBJ2-5|TRBV2|-|TRBD2
TGTGCCAGCAGCCGTAGGGCTAGCGGCCAAGAGACCCAGTACTTC
CASSRRASGQETQYF
>TRBJ1-1|TRBV6-5|many|-
TGTGCCAGCAGTTACTCTCTAGCAGGGACGGACACTGAAGCTTTCTTT
CASSYSLAGTDTEAFF
>TRBJ1-4|TRBV10-3|many|TRBD1
TGTGCCATCAGTGAGGCGGGACAGGGTGAGGAAAAACTGTTTTTT
CAISEAGQGEEKLFF
>TRBJ2-5|TRBV7-2|many|TRBD1
TGTGCCAGCAGACGAAGTACAGGGGAGGAGACCCAGTACTTC
CASRRSTGEETQYF
>TRBJ2-7|TRBV11-2|-|TRBD2
TGTGCCAGCAGCCTCCAGACCGGGACTAGCGGGGGGTGGGCGTACTTC
CASSLQTGTSGGWAYF
>TRBJ1-2|TRBV2|-|-
TGTGCCAGCGGCCGGGAGCTCTATGGCTACACCTTC
CASGRELYGYTF
>TRBJ2-7|TRBV7-9|many|TRBD2
TGTGCCAGCAGCTCGACCGGGACTAGCGGATACGAGCAGTACTTC
CASSSTGTSGYEQYF
>TRBJ1-5|TRBV19|many|TRBD1
TGTGCCAGTAGTTCCCTGGGACAGGGCTATCAGCCCCAGCATTTT
CASSSLGQGYQPQHF
>TRBJ2-7|TRBV10-3|many|TRBD2
TGTGCCATCAGCCTATTCTTGAGTAGCGGGGCCTACGAGCAGTACTTC
CAISLFLSSGAYEQYF
>TRBJ1-5|TRBV10-2|few|-
TGCGCCAGCAGTGAACGGGGCAAAAGCAATCAGCCCCAGCATTTT
CASSERGKSNQPQHF
>TRBJ1-4|TRBV10-3|many|-
TGTGCCATCAGTGAGTCGGGCGGTCCGCGACTTGAAAAACTGTTTTTT
CAISESGGPRLEKLFF
>TRBJ2-7|TRBV11-2|few|-
TGTGCCAGCAGCTTAGAAGCAGGTTCTGGAGAGCAGTACTTC
CASSLEAGSGEQYF
>TRBJ1-2|TRBV19|many|-
TGTGCCAGTAGATGGACATACGGCTACACCTTC
CASRWTYGYTF
>TRBJ2-6|TRBV10-3|-|-
TGTGCCATCAGTGATTTAGGGGGTAGGACTGAAGCTTTC
CAISDLGGRTEAF
>TRBJ1-5|TRBV10-3|-|-
TGTGCCACCGGGGCAGGGTCCAATCAGCCCCAGCATTTT
CATGAGSNQPQHF
>TRBJ1-5|TRBV24-1|many|-
TGTGCCACCAGTGATCCGGGACTCACCCCGAGGCAGCCCCAGCATTTT
CATSDPGLTPRQPQHF
>TRBJ2-7|TRBV7-6|many|-
TGTGCCAGCACACTGGGGGAGTCCTACGAGCAGTACTTC
CASTLGESYEQYF
>TRBJ2-7|TRBV19|many|-
TGTGCCAGTAGCAGCGGGTTAGGGCCCTACGAGCAGTACTTC
CASSSGLGPYEQYF
>TRBJ1-1|TRBV20-1|-|-
TGCAGTGCTAGACCACAATGGGGGGGGACTGAAGCTTTCTTT
CSARPQWGGTEAFF
>TRBJ1-3|TRBV9|many|TRBD1
TGTGCCAGCAGCGAGACAGGGAACTCTGGAAACACCATATATTTT
CASSETGNSGNTIYF
>TRBJ2-7|TRBV11-2|few|-
TGTGCCAGCAGCTCCCCCTTAGCGGTGAGCTCCTACGAGCAGTACTTC
CASSSPLAVSSYEQYF
>TRBJ2-7|TRBV14|many|-
TGTGCCAGCAGCCAAGGGTCCAGAAACGAGCAGTACTTC
CASSQGSRNEQYF
>TRBJ1-4|TRBV29-1|-|-
TGCAGCGTGGGGCCGGGACGGGCCAGTGAAAAACTGTTTTTT
CSVGPGRASEKLFF
>TRBJ1-5|TRBV2|-|TRBD1
TGTGCCAGCAGGGCCGGGACAGGGGAGGATCAGCCCCAGCATTTT
CASRAGTGEDQPQHF